This is a list of T cell receptor beta chains from one sample in a study of T cell repertoires in cytomegalovirus infection. TCRdb re-analysed the reads in MiXCR, keeping a single row per CDR3 protein. The profile shows 7,600 or so distinct CDR3 sequences, about 49% of them singletons. Their antigen targets remain unknown. The sequenced material came from PBMCs, sequenced either directly or after in vitro stimulation (not recorded which). These receptors were taken from a human donor in good health (CMV status not recorded). Some clones in this sample may be carry-over from other donors' samples. The CDR3 runs from the conserved cysteine through the conserved F or W.

j_gene: TRBJ2-7
v_gene: TRBV12-5
CDR3aa: CASGSGGGSYEQYF

j_gene: TRBJ2-1
v_gene: TRBV19
CDR3aa: CATSVTDLAGGFNEQFF

j_gene: TRBJ1-5
v_gene: TRBV6-5
CDR3aa: CATGLRQGTNLPQPF

j_gene: TRBJ2-2
v_gene: TRBV10-3
CDR3aa: CAISEFNEGQGTSTGELFF

j_gene: TRBJ2-3
v_gene: TRBV20-1
CDR3aa: CSARRLPSKGRTQATQYF

j_gene: TRBJ2-1
v_gene: TRBV6-2/TRBV6-3
CDR3aa: CASSYSRDRNNEQFF

j_gene: TRBJ1-1
v_gene: TRBV12-3/TRBV12-4
CDR3aa: CASSLPPGNTEAFF

j_gene: TRBJ2-5
v_gene: TRBV6-5
CDR3aa: CASSRTGGVQETTYF

j_gene: TRBJ2-3
v_gene: TRBV27
CDR3aa: CASHGDTPHF

j_gene: TRBJ2-1
v_gene: TRBV19
CDR3aa: CASSITIGNEQFF

j_gene: TRBJ2-3
v_gene: TRBV7-2
CDR3aa: CASSIRTLTDTQYF

j_gene: TRBJ1-2
v_gene: TRBV6-5
CDR3aa: CASSYLYPDRDREGYTF

j_gene: TRBJ1-1
v_gene: TRBV9
CDR3aa: CASSVDSGASAFF

j_gene: TRBJ1-5
v_gene: TRBV10-3
CDR3aa: CAISESEQGRYETRNQPQHF

j_gene: TRBJ1-4
v_gene: TRBV7-9
CDR3aa: CASREGEKLFF

j_gene: TRBJ1-4
v_gene: TRBV7-2
CDR3aa: CASSRGGNEKLFF

j_gene: TRBJ1-5
v_gene: TRBV28
CDR3aa: CASSLDGSTANQPQHF

j_gene: TRBJ2-3
v_gene: TRBV4-1
CDR3aa: CASSQDGENTQYF

j_gene: TRBJ2-4
v_gene: TRBV6-1
CDR3aa: CASSGGLLRDGQNIQYF

j_gene: TRBJ2-7
v_gene: TRBV28
CDR3aa: CASSLLPSGNGIYEQYF

j_gene: TRBJ2-3
v_gene: TRBV10-3
CDR3aa: CAISDGTSGIGLRTDTQYF

j_gene: TRBJ1-2
v_gene: TRBV5-5
CDR3aa: CASTRTGWNYGYTF

j_gene: TRBJ2-5
v_gene: TRBV7-6
CDR3aa: CASSFRGETQYF

j_gene: TRBJ2-1
v_gene: TRBV7-9
CDR3aa: CASSPSESSYNEQFF

j_gene: TRBJ1-5
v_gene: TRBV10-3
CDR3aa: CAIGTAYSNQPQHF

j_gene: TRBJ2-2
v_gene: TRBV7-8
CDR3aa: CASSYIAGSNTGELFF

j_gene: TRBJ2-1
v_gene: TRBV12-3/TRBV12-4
CDR3aa: CASSSLSLLGGERSYNEQLF

j_gene: TRBJ2-7
v_gene: TRBV19
CDR3aa: CASSIIQGSEQYF

j_gene: TRBJ2-1
v_gene: TRBV10-3
CDR3aa: CAISEFSGNYEQFF

j_gene: TRBJ1-1
v_gene: TRBV7-2
CDR3aa: CASSLHARGSNTESFF

j_gene: TRBJ2-1
v_gene: TRBV19
CDR3aa: CASQAGDLVTSSGSSSYNEQFF

j_gene: TRBJ2-1
v_gene: TRBV27
CDR3aa: CASSLWGSHNEQFF

j_gene: TRBJ2-2
v_gene: TRBV11-1
CDR3aa: CASTIRPNTGELFF

j_gene: TRBJ1-2
v_gene: TRBV12-3/TRBV12-4
CDR3aa: CASSSTGGWYGYTF

j_gene: TRBJ2-1
v_gene: TRBV7-3
CDR3aa: CASSRGRGPYNEQFF

j_gene: TRBJ2-7
v_gene: TRBV20-1
CDR3aa: CSARGLRHEQYF

j_gene: TRBJ1-5
v_gene: TRBV10-3
CDR3aa: CAISESEQVSDETRNQPQNF

j_gene: TRBJ1-2
v_gene: TRBV12-3/TRBV12-4
CDR3aa: CASSLGPGYTF

j_gene: TRBJ2-5
v_gene: TRBV11-2
CDR3aa: CASSLDRHETQYF

j_gene: TRBJ2-7
v_gene: TRBV7-2
CDR3aa: CASSFYRENEQYF

j_gene: TRBJ2-3
v_gene: TRBV7-3
CDR3aa: CASSSLAGSSRDTQYF

j_gene: TRBJ1-1
v_gene: TRBV19
CDR3aa: CASSIYTEAFF

j_gene: TRBJ2-3
v_gene: TRBV12-3/TRBV12-4
CDR3aa: CASSLGRNTQYF

j_gene: TRBJ2-1
v_gene: TRBV6-6
CDR3aa: CATLLGIGSYNEQFF

j_gene: TRBJ1-1
v_gene: TRBV12-3/TRBV12-4
CDR3aa: CASILRVSKQVTEAFF

j_gene: TRBJ2-2
v_gene: TRBV7-3
CDR3aa: CASSFWEGELFF

j_gene: TRBJ2-2
v_gene: TRBV7-3
CDR3aa: CASSSTRSTGELFF

j_gene: TRBJ2-7
v_gene: TRBV6-2/TRBV6-3
CDR3aa: CASSYVPYEQYF

j_gene: TRBJ1-1
v_gene: TRBV12-5
CDR3aa: CASGKGRGDTEAFF

j_gene: TRBJ2-1
v_gene: TRBV12-3/TRBV12-4
CDR3aa: CASSFDSTYNEQFF

j_gene: TRBJ2-1
v_gene: TRBV6-1
CDR3aa: CASSEVWGSNEQFF

j_gene: TRBJ2-7
v_gene: TRBV2
CDR3aa: CASSEEFGGQVVPYDQYF

j_gene: TRBJ2-6
v_gene: TRBV6-5
CDR3aa: CASSYSNKRQRYISGANVLTF

j_gene: TRBJ2-1
v_gene: TRBV12-3/TRBV12-4
CDR3aa: CASSSLSLLGGERSYPEQFF

j_gene: TRBJ1-5
v_gene: TRBV7-6
CDR3aa: CASSPETYSNQPQHF